Below, 3 T cell receptor beta chains from the same sample are listed, as sequenced in a study of CXCR3-negative and CXCR3-positive naive CD8 T cells (dated 2019 in TCRdb). These receptors' antigens are unknown. Sequencing took place on a NextSeq 550. The Human TCR Profiling Kit (MiLaboratory) was used to make UMI-labeled 5' RACE TRB cDNA libraries. TCRdb reprocessed the reads, reporting each CDR3 protein sequence once and no DNA. The sample has approximately 59,000 distinct CDR3 sequences on record. The top ten clonotypes cover 0.71% of the sample. The paper as a whole reports these results and caveats: Compared with CXCR3-negative naive cells, CXCR3-positive naive cells had TRB CDR3s with higher hydrophobicity (lower Kidera factor 4), lower energy, and higher strength and volume indices.

The sequenced sample consisted of naive CXCR3+ CD8+ T cells from blood. Sample cell subset or site, as interpreted from the label and publication: CD45RO-CCR7+CD27+CD95- naive CD8+ T cells expressing CXCR3 (TNR3+). These TCRs come from a human donor in good health. Some clones in this sample may be carry-over from other donors' samples.

The chain has TRBV29-1 and TRBJ2-1; the TRBD2 assignment by TCRdb is unverifiable without DNA. Germline CDR1 is SQVTM and CDR2 is ANQGSEA. The CDR3 runs to 14 residues. The CDR3 loop is CSVGLAGPYNEQFF.

This chain connects TRBV25-1 to TRBJ2-2. CDR3 size: 14 residues. CDR1 is MGHDK and CDR2 is SYGVNS in the germline V gene. CDR3 in amino acids: CASSEYWSGGELFF.

The chain joins TRBV29-1 to TRBJ2-7; TCRdb names TRBD2, which stays unverified in the absence of DNA. There are 15 residues in the CDR3. Germline V CDR1 and CDR2: SQVTM, ANQGSEA. The CDR3 sequence: CSVEKISGAGGEQYF.